The clone carrying this T cell receptor beta chain was counted ten times or more. Its target is unknown. The entry originates in a study of neurological immune-mediated disorders. The unsorted libraries were produced from 2 million PBMCs held at -80 C. General study points: None of the CDR3 amino acid sequences of expanded clones recurred across subjects, suggesting private repertoires in all groups. HTLV-1-associated myelopathy had the most TCR clonal expansion, while multiple sclerosis had the least, a level that fell below healthy controls.

5'RACE employing 10-nucleotide random UMIs yielded the cDNA. TCRdb processed the 5' RACE reads anew with MiXCR; each CDR3 protein has one entry. The table shows tens of thousands of distinct CDR3 sequences, with 9% to 12% occurring only once. Sequencing used PBMCs. The sequence came from a man aged 40-55 years in good health.

In nucleotides, the CDR3 is TGTGCCAGCAGATGGGACACGAACACCGGGGAGCTGTTTTTT. It yields the protein CASRWDTNTGELFF. The chain uses TRBV27 and TRBJ2-2; maybe TRBD1 (6 bases). This CDR3 spans 14 amino acids. CDR1 is MNHEY and CDR2 is SMNVEV in the germline V gene (reference sequence). Deletions cut 6 bases from V and 0 bases from J, with 8 bases between.